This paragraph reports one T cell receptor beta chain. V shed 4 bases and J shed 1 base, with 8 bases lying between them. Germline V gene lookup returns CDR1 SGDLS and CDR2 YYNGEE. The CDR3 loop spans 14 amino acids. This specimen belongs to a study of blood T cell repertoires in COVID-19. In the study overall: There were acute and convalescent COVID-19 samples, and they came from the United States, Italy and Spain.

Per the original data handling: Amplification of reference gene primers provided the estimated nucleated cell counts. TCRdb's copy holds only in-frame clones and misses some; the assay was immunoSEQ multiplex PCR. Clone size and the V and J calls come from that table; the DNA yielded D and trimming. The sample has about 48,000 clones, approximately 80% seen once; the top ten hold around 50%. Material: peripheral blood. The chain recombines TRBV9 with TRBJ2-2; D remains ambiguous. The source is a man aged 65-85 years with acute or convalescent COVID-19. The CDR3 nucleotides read TGTGCCAGCAGCCCCAGGCAGAACACCGGGGAGCTGTTTTTT. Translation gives CASSPRQNTGELFF.